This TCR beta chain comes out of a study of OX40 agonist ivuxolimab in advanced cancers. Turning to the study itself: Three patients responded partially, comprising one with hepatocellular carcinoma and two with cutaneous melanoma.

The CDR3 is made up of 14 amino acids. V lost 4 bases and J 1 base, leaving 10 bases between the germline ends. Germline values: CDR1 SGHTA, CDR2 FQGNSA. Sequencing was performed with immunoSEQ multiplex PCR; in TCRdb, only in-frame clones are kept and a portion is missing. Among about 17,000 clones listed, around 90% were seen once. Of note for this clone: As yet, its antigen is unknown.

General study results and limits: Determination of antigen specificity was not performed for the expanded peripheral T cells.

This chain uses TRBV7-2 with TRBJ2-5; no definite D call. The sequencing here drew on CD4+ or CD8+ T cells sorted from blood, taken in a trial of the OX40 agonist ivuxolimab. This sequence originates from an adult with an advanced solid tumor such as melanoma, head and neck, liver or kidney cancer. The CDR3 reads CASSSPPGQETQYF. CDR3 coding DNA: TGTGCCAGCAGCTCTCCCCCGGGCCAAGAGACCCAGTACTTC.